The 32 T cell receptor beta chains presented below share a single source sample, sequenced in a study of spatial heterogeneity in lung cancer. The study, taken as a whole, reports: Expanded alpha and beta TCR counts within tumors tracked tumor mutation counts.

For these TCRs, the target antigens are not known. TCRdb re-derived calls from the 5' RACE reads in MiXCR, one entry per CDR3 protein. The data contain roughly 20,000 distinct CDR3 sequences, about 4.9% of them singletons. Time point specified: sample taken at primary tumor resection. Here the sequenced sample was lung tumor tissue, taken at surgery. These receptors all stem from a male donor with early-stage non-small cell lung cancer.

This clonotype was seen ten or more times. The chain recombines TRBV18 with TRBJ1-1; no firm D call. Per germline, CDR1 KGHSH and CDR2 LQKENI. The CDR3 spans 14 residues. V was pared by 3 bases and J by 1 base, with 9 bases between. Here the CDR3 reads CASSPRPENTEAFF. The CDR3 nucleotides read TGTGCCAGCTCACCGCGACCAGAGAACACTGAAGCTTTCTTT.

This clonotype has a count of ten or more. The chain has TRBV6-6 and TRBJ1-1; 8 bases map to TRBD1. Trimming at V came to 5 bases and at J to 8 bases, leaving 13 bases not matched to a gene. Germline V lookup: CDR1 MNHNY, CDR2 SVGAGI (reference sequence). This CDR3 is built from 15 residues. The CDR3 here is CASSIPQGAVLEAFF. The CDR3 DNA sequence: TGTGCCAGCAGTATACCCCAGGGGGCGGTGTTAGAAGCTTTCTTT.

This clonotype was observed many times. The gene calls are TRBV20-1 and TRBJ2-2, with TRBD2 matching over 11 bases. V dropped 6 bases and J dropped 4; count of bases not matched to a gene: 7. The CDR3 loop spans 15 amino acids. The germline CDR1 and CDR2 sequences are DFQATT and SNEGSKA (reference sequence). The CDR3 coding sequence is TGCAGTGCCAGCAGGACTAGCGGGTCCACCGGGGAGCTGTTTTTT. Its translation is CSASRTSGSTGELFF.

This clonotype was counted ten times or more. The J gene is TRBJ2-4, the V gene TRBV7-9; TRBD1 aligns across 7 bases. Trimming cost V 4 bases and J 5 bases; bases outside gene matches: 8. Germline-derived CDR1 and CDR2 are SEHNR and FQNEAQ (reference sequence). The CDR3 sequence is 15 residues long. The CDR3 DNA is TGTGCCAGCAGCTCCTCAGGGGGTAGGCAAAACATTCAGTACTTC. It translates to CASSSSGGRQNIQYF.

This clonotype was picked up many times. J is TRBJ1-2 and V is TRBV28, with TRBD1 matching 9 bases. V was clipped by 6 bases and J by 5 bases; unmatched bases: 4. The V gene's germline CDR1 is MDHEN and CDR2 SYDVKM. CDR3 size: 13 residues. The chain's CDR3 is CASRLGQGYGYTF. DNA of the CDR3: TGTGCCAGCAGATTGGGACAGGGTTATGGCTACACCTTC.

This clonotype has ten or more counts. The CDR3 loop reads CASSGQGGGELFF. In nucleotides, the CDR3 is TGTGCCAGCAGTGGGCAGGGCGGCGGGGAGCTGTTTTTT. The chain joins TRBV27 to TRBJ2-2; D is perhaps TRBD1 (5 bases). V lost 5 bases and J 7 bases, leaving 11 bases between the germline ends. Per the germline V gene, CDR1 is MNHEY and CDR2 is SMNVEV (reference sequence). The CDR3 consists of 13 residues.

This clonotype was detected many times. The J gene is TRBJ2-7, the V gene TRBV18; D ambiguous. Germline values: CDR1 KGHSH, CDR2 LQKENI. The ends were cut back, 0 bases at V and 7 bases at J, with 7 bases in the middle. CDR3 length equals 12 residues. CDR3 bases: TGTGCCAGCTCACCACCCGACGGGGAGCAGTACTTC. Protein product: CASSPPDGEQYF.

The table lists this clonotype with many counts. The chain carries TRBV7-2 and TRBJ2-4, with 7 bases aligning to TRBD2. The CDR3 extends over 17 amino acids. CDR1 is SGHTA and CDR2 is FQGNSA in the germline V gene. V shed 0 bases, J shed 0 bases, and the junction held 5 bases outside the gene matches. The CDR3 spells CASSLAAGNQAKNIQYF. For the CDR3, the DNA is TGTGCCAGCAGCTTAGCAGCGGGAAACCAAGCCAAAAACATTCAGTACTTC.

This clonotype was observed many times. The CDR3 spells CASSIVELRGQPQHF. CDR3 nucleotides: TGTGCCAGTAGTATAGTCGAACTCCGTGGACAGCCCCAGCATTTT. The genes are TRBV19 and TRBJ1-5; D gene ambiguous. V was pared by 1 base and J by 7 bases, with 14 bases between. Germline lookup yields CDR1 LNHDA and CDR2 SQIVND (reference sequence). The CDR3 totals 15 residues.

In this sample, this clonotype turned up a few times. This sequence joins TRBV29-1 and TRBJ1-4; weak D call: TRBD1 (5 bases). Germline CDR1 reads SQVTM; CDR2 reads ANQGSEA. The V end was cut by 4 bases, the J end by 7 bases, with 13 bases between. CDR3 length equals 13 residues. The CDR3 DNA follows: TGCAGCGTTGGAGGGGTGGACCTTGAAAAACTGTTTTTT. Translated: CSVGGVDLEKLFF.

This clonotype was detected many times. V usage is TRBV28 and J usage is TRBJ2-1; 12 positions match TRBD2. The CDR3 is 17 amino acids. With V trimmed by 4 bases and J by 1 base, 5 bases remained unmatched. Germline V lookup: CDR1 MDHEN, CDR2 SYDVKM. CDR3 sequence (DNA): TGTGCCAGCAGTTCCTCTAGCGGGGGGGCGTCCTACAATGAGCAGTTCTTC. This gives the protein CASSSSSGGASYNEQFF.

This clonotype was seen a few times. The genes are TRBV28 and TRBJ1-2; possibly TRBD1 for D (6 bases). Trimming pared 5 bases from V and 0 bases from J, leaving 16 bases between. The germline gives CDR1 MDHEN, CDR2 SYDVKM. The CDR3 is 16 residues long. CDR3 sequence reads: CASSPPGHAANYGYTF. The CDR3 bases are TGTGCCAGCAGTCCACCGGGACACGCCGCTAACTATGGCTACACCTTC.

As for this clonotype: A clone one base away is much larger, so this may be a read error. The chain recombines TRBV12-3 or TRBV12-4 with TRBJ1-3, with D possibly matching TRBD1 (5 bases). The CDR3 is made up of 15 amino acids. CDR3 in DNA: TGTACCAGCAGGAAGACAGCCACCTCTGGAAACACCATATATTTT. Amino acids: CTSRKTATSGNTIYF.

This clonotype occurred many times. The rearrangement joins TRBV11-3 to TRBJ2-1, with 10 bases lining up with TRBD1. Germline V gene lookup returns CDR1 SGHNT and CDR2 YENEEA. The J segment lost 4 bases and the V segment lost 4 bases, leaving 4 bases of the junction unmatched. The CDR3 spans 15 residues. CDR3 protein: CASSSGTGAYNEQFF. CDR3 in DNA: TGTGCCAGCAGCTCCGGGACAGGGGCTTACAATGAGCAGTTCTTC.

This clonotype was counted a few times. The gene calls are TRBV4-3 and TRBJ1-4, with no clear D. Germline CDR1 and CDR2: LGHNA and YSLEER. The CDR3 totals 16 residues. Trimming took off 4 bases at V and 3 bases at J, with 15 bases between the two ends. The CDR3 coding sequence is TGCGCCAGCAGCCCAGGCGAGAACTCTGCTAATGAAAAACTGTTTTTT. As protein: CASSPGENSANEKLFF.

The table lists this clonotype with many counts. V usage is TRBV28 and J usage is TRBJ1-5; 7 nucleotides agree with TRBD1. The CDR3 is made up of 13 amino acids. CDR1 and CDR2 (germline): MDHEN, SYDVKM. Losses at the gene ends were 8 bases for V and 3 bases for J; bases not matched to a gene: 4. The CDR3 region is CASVGQANQPQHF. Written as DNA, the CDR3 is TGTGCCAGCGTTGGACAGGCCAATCAGCCCCAGCATTTT.

Ten or more counts support this clonotype. The chain links TRBV6-5 to TRBJ1-3, with D hard to call. Germline CDR1 and CDR2: MNHEY and SVGAGI. CDR3 length: 17 residues. V was clipped by 0 bases and J by 0 bases, with 12 bases between them. The DNA for the CDR3 is TGTGCCAGCAGTTACTCGAGTACGGGAATCTCTGGAAACACCATATATTTT. This gives the protein CASSYSSTGISGNTIYF.

This clonotype has at least ten counts. This chain's CDR3 is CASSLDGDSPLHF. CDR3 nucleotides: TGTGCCAGCAGCCTAGATGGGGATTCACCCCTCCACTTT. J is TRBJ1-6 and V is TRBV7-9; D unresolved. Trimming took off 5 bases at V and 8 bases at J, with 10 bases between the two ends. CDR3 length: 13 residues. From germline, CDR1 is SEHNR and CDR2 FQNEAQ (reference sequence).

At least ten counts were recorded for this clonotype. The gene calls are TRBV2 and TRBJ1-2, with 7 bases lining up with TRBD1. The CDR3 extends over 13 amino acids. Unmatched junction bases numbered 10, after V lost 4 bases and J lost 11 bases. The V gene's germline CDR1 is SNHLY and CDR2 FYNNEI. In DNA, the CDR3 is TGTGCCAGCAGTGGGGACAGTCTCCCTGGTTACACCTTC. This sequence encodes CASSGDSLPGYTF.

This clonotype was seen at least ten times. This chain joins TRBV23-1 and TRBJ2-1, with D tentatively TRBD2 (6 bases). TRBV23-1 is placed among ORFs of uncertain function. Between the trimmed V and J ends, which lost 3 bases and 8 bases, there was a span of 26 bases. This CDR3 is 18 amino acids long. The CDR3 here is CASSHPRRPRDCTDEQFF. In nucleotides, the CDR3 is TGCGCCAGCAGTCACCCGAGAAGGCCCCGGGACTGTACCGATGAGCAGTTCTTC.

In this sample, this clonotype turned up many times. This chain connects TRBV6-5 to TRBJ2-4; D possibly corresponds to TRBD2 (6 bases). Trimming took 5 bases from V and 1 from J, leaving 12 bases between them. This CDR3 region has 15 residues. CDR1 is MNHEY and CDR2 is SVGAGI in the germline V gene. This CDR3 reads CASSAGRGAKNIQYF. CDR3 in DNA: TGTGCCAGCAGTGCGGGAAGGGGTGCCAAAAACATTCAGTACTTC.

This clonotype was counted ten times or more. The genes are TRBV28 and TRBJ2-3; D is uncertain. V was shortened by 5 bases and J by 0 bases, with 12 bases between the two germline ends. Germline loops: CDR1 MDHEN, CDR2 SYDVKM. The CDR3 covers 15 residues. Here the CDR3 reads CASSNSVPSTDTQYF. DNA of the CDR3: TGTGCCAGCAGTAACTCCGTCCCTAGCACAGATACGCAGTATTTT.

Many counts were recorded for this clonotype. The V gene is TRBV5-1, the J gene TRBJ2-1, with D perhaps TRBD2 (5 bases). V was cut by 6 bases and J by 7 bases, with 17 bases left in between. Looked up from germline, CDR1 is SGHRS and CDR2 is YFSETQ. This CDR3 has 14 amino acids. CDR3: CASTPTPTGNEQFF. The CDR3 DNA is TGCGCCAGCACCCCAACCCCCACGGGGAATGAGCAGTTCTTC.

This clonotype was detected ten times or more. The V call is TRBV28, the J call TRBJ2-2; 11 bases map to TRBD1. This CDR3 has 13 amino acids. Germline V gene data show CDR1 as MDHEN and CDR2 as SYDVKM. The V gene end was trimmed by 8 bases and the J gene end by 9 bases; junction bases not matched to a gene: 5. CDR3 in DNA: TGTGCCAGCGAGGACAGGGGGCCTCGGGAGCTGTTTTTT. Protein product: CASEDRGPRELFF. The full variable domain, its missing parts supplied by reference TRBV28 and TRBJ2-2, is DVKVTQSSRYLVKRTGEKVFLECVQDMDHENMFWYRQDPGLGLRLIYFSYDVKMKEKGDIPEGYSVSREKKERFSLILESASTNQTSMYLCASEDRGPRELFFGEGSRLTVL.

A word on this clonotype: A read error may account for a junction end that differs from germline. The chain carries TRBV23-1 and TRBJ2-3; weak D call: TRBD2 (5 bases). TRBV23-1 is an open reading frame whose function is uncertain. This CDR3 has 15 amino acids. The DNA for the CDR3 is TGCGTCAGCAGTCATGAGAGGGAAAGCACAGATACGCAGTATTTT. It codes for CVSSHERESTDTQYF.

The sample holds many counts of this clonotype. This chain joins TRBV28 and TRBJ1-3, with D tentatively TRBD1 (5 bases). Germline CDR1 reads MDHEN; CDR2 reads SYDVKM. The ends were cut back, 7 bases at V and 5 bases at J, with 18 bases in the middle. The CDR3 has 15 amino acids. CDR3: CASKEDQGTRNTIYF. In DNA, the CDR3 is TGTGCCAGCAAAGAGGACCAGGGTACTAGAAACACCATATATTTT.

This clonotype was found many times. The chain carries TRBV11-2 and TRBJ2-3; 9 bases line up with TRBD1. This CDR3 has 16 residues. Germline V gene data show CDR1 as SGHAT and CDR2 as FQNNGV. V dropped 5 bases and J dropped 6; count of bases not matched to a gene: 12. The CDR3 DNA reads as TGTGCCAGCAGCACCCGCCGGGACAGGGTTGGGGATACGCAGTATTTT. Translating gives CASSTRRDRVGDTQYF.

This clonotype was counted ten times or more. V gene TRBV27 combines with J gene TRBJ1-2; 9 bases align to TRBD1. The V segment lost 4 bases and the J segment 4 bases; nucleotides outside the gene matches: 10. This CDR3 has 16 residues. Germline CDR1 and CDR2: MNHEY and SMNVEV (reference sequence). Written as DNA, the CDR3 is TGTGCCAGCAGTTCCCCTACACAGGGGGCTGGCTATGGCTACACCTTC. Translated, it gives CASSSPTQGAGYGYTF.

Many counts were recorded for this clonotype. The DNA for the CDR3 is TGTGCCAGCAGCTTAGAAGGGGGCGCCGGTGAAAAACTGTTTTTT. It encodes CASSLEGGAGEKLFF. J is TRBJ1-4 and V is TRBV11-1, with 7 bases lining up with TRBD1. Trimming at V came to 1 base and at J to 7 bases, leaving 6 bases not matched to a gene. Germline V lookup: CDR1 SGHAT, CDR2 FQDESV (reference sequence). This CDR3 has 15 amino acids. The full variable domain, its missing parts supplied by reference TRBV11-1 and TRBJ1-4, is EAEVAQSPRYKITEKSQAVAFWCDPISGHATLYWYRQILGQGPELLVQFQDESVVDDSQLPKDRFSAERLKGVDSTLKIQPAELGDSAMYLCASSLEGGAGEKLFFGSGTQLSVL.

This clonotype was seen ten or more times. V is TRBV7-3 and J is TRBJ1-2, with 11 bases lining up with TRBD1. V shed 5 bases, J shed 4 bases, and the junction held 6 bases outside the gene matches. The CDR3 is 15 amino acids. Germline V gives CDR1 SGHTA, CDR2 FQGTGA. The CDR3 sequence: CASSEDRGPGYGYTF. CDR3 nucleotides: TGTGCCAGCAGCGAGGACAGGGGGCCTGGCTATGGCTACACCTTC.

The sample holds many counts of this clonotype. The V call is TRBV7-2, the J call TRBJ2-5; the match to TRBD2 covers 13 bases. The CDR3 covers 16 residues. Per the germline V gene, CDR1 is SGHTA and CDR2 is FQGNSA. The V and J ends lost 1 base and 4 bases, in that order; junction bases with no gene match: 3. CDR3 DNA: TGTGCCAGCAGCTTAGGACTAGCGGGAGGACGAGAGACCCAGTACTTC. It encodes CASSLGLAGGRETQYF.

This clonotype was seen many times. The V gene is TRBV7-3, the J gene TRBJ1-1; 7 bases are a match to TRBD1. This CDR3 comprises 14 residues. Germline assignment: CDR1 SGHTA and CDR2 FQGTGA. The junction had 13 bases not matched to a gene; V was cut back by 5 bases and J by 10 bases. CDR3 in amino acids: CASSPTGTRGGAFF. As DNA, the CDR3 is TGTGCCAGCAGCCCGACAGGGACTCGGGGGGGAGCTTTCTTT.